These 5 T cell receptor beta chains share one sample of origin, sequenced in a study of cytomegalovirus exposure and HLA in healthy donors. The PCR employed 60 Vbeta primers together with 13 Jbeta primers. The data were produced by immunoSEQ multiplex PCR, yet TCRdb's version contains in-frame clones alone and is incomplete. Of 110,000 to 150,000 clones in the sample, 70% to 90% were seen once. Sequencing used PBMCs. Receptors were obtained from a woman in her forties in good health and CMV-seropositive.

CDR3 in amino acids: CASSLGPVDEQYF. The CDR3 DNA follows: TGTGCCAGCAGCTTAGGTCCGGTGGACGAGCAGTACTTC. V and J are TRBV7-8 and TRBJ2-7; D unresolved. In germline, CDR1 is SGHVS, CDR2 FQNEAQ. V gave up 1 base and J gave up 5 bases, with 9 bases separating them. The CDR3 consists of 13 residues.

The chain carries TRBV4-3 and TRBJ1-1; D is unresolved. The CDR3 covers 15 residues. Germline V gene sequence: CDR1 LGHNA, CDR2 YSLEER. Trimming cost V 0 bases and J 1 base, with 9 bases left between them. CDR3 sequence reads: CASSQEEGRNTEAFF. CDR3 bases: TGCGCCAGCAGCCAAGAGGAGGGTAGGAACACTGAAGCTTTCTTT.

This sequence joins TRBV27 and TRBJ1-1; no definite D call. The germline CDR1 and CDR2 sequences are MNHEY and SMNVEV (reference sequence). The V and J ends lost 10 bases and 2 bases respectively, with 14 bases between them. The CDR3 is 13 amino acids. CDR3 in DNA: TGTGCCACCAAGCTCGGGTTAAACACTGAAGCTTTCTTT. Protein product: CATKLGLNTEAFF.

J is TRBJ1-2 and V is TRBV19; 7 nucleotides align to TRBD1. The germline V gene has CDR1 LNHDA and CDR2 SQIVND (reference sequence). J gave up 7 bases and V 7 bases, and 15 bases lay outside the gene matches. This CDR3 region has 15 residues. The CDR3 DNA sequence: TGTGCCAGTATTGACAGGGAAGGGATGGTTGGTGGCTACACCTTC. Translated, it gives CASIDREGMVGGYTF.

This clone was detected a few times. V gene TRBV6-6 combines with J gene TRBJ1-1; D unclear. The germline V gene has CDR1 MNHNY and CDR2 SVGAGI (reference sequence). The V end was cut by 0 bases, the J end by 1 base, with 12 bases between. The CDR3 sequence is 16 residues long. The CDR3 protein is CASSYSIEHENTEAFF. The DNA for the CDR3 is TGTGCCAGCAGTTACTCGATTGAACACGAGAACACTGAAGCTTTCTTT.